These 15 T cell receptor beta chains were all obtained from the same sample, sequenced in a study of cytomegalovirus exposure and HLA in healthy donors. Researchers ran the PCR with 60 Vbeta and 13 Jbeta primers. Here immunoSEQ multiplex PCR was the method, and the copy in TCRdb shows in-frame clones only, minus some. The data hold 150,000 to 200,000 clones, with roughly 87% observed a single time. Input material: PBMCs. Receptors were obtained from a girl under three years old in good health and CMV-seronegative.

This clone was seen more than once but under ten times. The genes are TRBV7-8 and TRBJ2-1; TRBD2 matches 7 bases. The germline gives CDR1 SGHVS, CDR2 FQNEAQ. This CDR3 comprises 16 residues. V was clipped by 1 base and J by 4 bases; unmatched bases: 7. This chain's CDR3 is CASSLGAGRTYNEQFF. CDR3 in DNA: TGTGCCAGCAGCTTAGGAGCGGGGCGAACGTACAATGAGCAGTTCTTC.

This sequence joins TRBV11-3 and TRBJ1-3, with D unresolved. Germline values: CDR1 SGHNT, CDR2 YENEEA. The CDR3 runs 13 residues. V shed 10 bases and J shed 0 bases, with 10 bases lying between them. The CDR3 region has the DNA TGTGCCATCTCTGACATCTCTGGAAACACCATATATTTT. Translated: CAISDISGNTIYF.

This clone was observed a single time. The chain employs TRBV4-3 and TRBJ2-3, with 8 positions matching TRBD1. CDR1 and CDR2 from the germline V gene are LGHNA and YSLEER. The junction had 1 base not matched to a gene; V was cut back by 2 bases and J by 3 bases. The CDR3 is made up of 14 amino acids. The CDR3 here is CASSQQGATDTQYF. In DNA, the CDR3 is TGCGCCAGCAGCCAACAGGGGGCAACAGATACGCAGTATTTT.

The rearrangement joins TRBV5-6 to TRBJ1-5, with 9 bases aligning to TRBD1. Trimming at V came to 0 bases and at J to 7 bases, leaving 8 bases not matched to a gene. This CDR3 has 16 residues. CDR1 is SGHDT and CDR2 is YYEEEE in the germline V gene. The CDR3 here is CASSLAAGQGDQPQHF. CDR3 sequence (DNA): TGTGCCAGCAGCTTGGCCGCGGGACAGGGCGACCAGCCCCAGCATTTT.

The chain joins TRBV5-1 to TRBJ2-1; D not resolved. Germline V gene data show CDR1 as SGHRS and CDR2 as YFSETQ. This CDR3 contains 14 residues. Trimming removed 8 bases at V and 0 bases at J, with 12 bases between. CDR3 residues: CARLTRSSYNEQFF. CDR3 bases: TGCGCCAGACTTACAAGGAGCTCCTACAATGAGCAGTTCTTC.

The chain has TRBV4-1 and TRBJ2-7, with 7 bases identical to TRBD1. This CDR3 is 18 amino acids long. The V gene's germline CDR1 is MGHRA and CDR2 YSYEKL. V shed 1 base and J 2 bases; nucleotides not matched to a gene: 14. The CDR3 DNA follows: TGCGCCAGCAGCCAAGTAAATCCCACAGGGGTGAGGGCCTACGAGCAGTACTTC. Protein: CASSQVNPTGVRAYEQYF.

The gene calls are TRBV9 and TRBJ1-1; possible D gene TRBD1, 5 bases. V was cut by 4 bases and J by 5 bases, with 9 bases left in between. The length of the CDR3 is 12 residues. From germline, CDR1 is SGDLS and CDR2 YYNGEE. Here the CDR3 reads CASSQGETEAFF. CDR3 nucleotide sequence: TGTGCCAGCAGCCAAGGGGAAACTGAAGCTTTCTTT.

The gene calls are TRBV18 and TRBJ2-1, with D perhaps matching TRBD1 (5 bases). V dropped 2 bases and J dropped 7 bases, with 12 bases sitting between them. The CDR3 spans 14 residues. In germline, CDR1 is KGHSH, CDR2 LQKENI. CDR3 sequence reads: CASSPSRVENEQFF. DNA for the CDR3: TGTGCCAGCTCACCATCCAGGGTGGAGAATGAGCAGTTCTTC. Together with reference TRBV18 and TRBJ2-1, the CDR3 gives the full variable domain: NAGVMQNPRHLVRRRGQEARLRCSPMKGHSHVYWYRQLPEEGLKFMVYLQKENIIDESGMPKERFSAEFPKEGPSILRIQQVVRGDSAAYFCASSPSRVENEQFFGPGTRLTVL.

The chain combines TRBV29-1 with TRBJ2-5, with D maybe TRBD2 (5 bases). The CDR3 loop spans 17 amino acids. Germline CDR1 is SQVTM and CDR2 is ANQGSEA. Deletions cut 0 bases from V and 3 bases from J, with 20 bases between. As DNA, the CDR3 is TGCAGCGTTGAAGAGACCCCTTGGGCCACCGGGGAAGAGACCCAGTACTTC. Its protein product is CSVEETPWATGEETQYF.

With respect to this clone: In the same sample, other DNA sequences code for this CDR3. V is TRBV2 and J is TRBJ2-2; 7 nucleotides match TRBD1. Germline CDR1 SNHLY, CDR2 FYNNEI. The CDR3 covers 14 residues. Unmatched junction bases numbered 8, after V lost 6 bases and J lost 7 bases. The CDR3 protein is CASRGDRAGGELFF. The CDR3 nucleotides read TGTGCCAGCAGGGGCGACAGGGCTGGCGGGGAGCTGTTTTTT.

This clone showed up just a few times. The V call is TRBV19, the J call TRBJ2-1; 8 nucleotides align to TRBD2. Unmatched junction bases numbered 14, after V lost 9 bases and J lost 7 bases. CDR3 length: 15 residues. CDR1 and CDR2 from the germline V gene are LNHDA and SQIVND (reference sequence). The CDR3 spells CASSRRDGGDNEQFF. In nucleotides, the CDR3 is TGTGCCAGCTCCCGGCGGGACGGGGGGGATAATGAGCAGTTCTTC.

V is TRBV18 and J is TRBJ2-3; D unclear. V shed 2 bases and J shed 4 bases, with 4 bases lying between them. CDR3 length equals 12 residues. From germline, CDR1 is KGHSH and CDR2 LQKENI. CDR3 bases: TGTGCCAGCTCACCATCTTCAGATACGCAGTATTTT. Protein product: CASSPSSDTQYF. Using reference TRBV18 and TRBJ2-3 for the parts outside the CDR3, the full variable domain is NAGVMQNPRHLVRRRGQEARLRCSPMKGHSHVYWYRQLPEEGLKFMVYLQKENIIDESGMPKERFSAEFPKEGPSILRIQQVVRGDSAAYFCASSPSSDTQYFGPGTRLTVL.

The chain is built from TRBV19 and TRBJ2-2, with TRBD1 matching 9 bases. Per germline, CDR1 LNHDA and CDR2 SQIVND (reference sequence). CDR3 length: 15 residues. Trimming took 6 bases from V and 1 from J; bases not matched to a gene: 3. The CDR3 DNA follows: TGTGCCAGTAGAAGACAGGGGGTGAACACCGGGGAGCTGTTTTTT. Translated: CASRRQGVNTGELFF.

The chain combines TRBV11-2 with TRBJ2-1; 9 bases are shared with TRBD2. Germline CDR1 reads SGHAT; CDR2 reads FQNNGV. The CDR3 sequence is 16 residues long. V was clipped by 2 bases and J by 4 bases; unmatched bases: 6. Written as DNA, the CDR3 is TGTGCCAGCAGCTTAAATAGCGGGGGAGTATACAATGAGCAGTTCTTC. Residues: CASSLNSGGVYNEQFF.

V gene TRBV27 combines with J gene TRBJ2-1, with TRBD2 matching over 7 bases. Trimming at V came to 5 bases and at J to 10 bases, leaving 8 bases not matched to a gene. Germline CDR1 and CDR2: MNHEY and SMNVEV (reference sequence). The CDR3 runs 13 residues. CDR3 amino acids: CASSTIRGGEQFF. The CDR3 nucleotides read TGTGCCAGCAGTACCATCCGGGGAGGGGAGCAGTTCTTC.